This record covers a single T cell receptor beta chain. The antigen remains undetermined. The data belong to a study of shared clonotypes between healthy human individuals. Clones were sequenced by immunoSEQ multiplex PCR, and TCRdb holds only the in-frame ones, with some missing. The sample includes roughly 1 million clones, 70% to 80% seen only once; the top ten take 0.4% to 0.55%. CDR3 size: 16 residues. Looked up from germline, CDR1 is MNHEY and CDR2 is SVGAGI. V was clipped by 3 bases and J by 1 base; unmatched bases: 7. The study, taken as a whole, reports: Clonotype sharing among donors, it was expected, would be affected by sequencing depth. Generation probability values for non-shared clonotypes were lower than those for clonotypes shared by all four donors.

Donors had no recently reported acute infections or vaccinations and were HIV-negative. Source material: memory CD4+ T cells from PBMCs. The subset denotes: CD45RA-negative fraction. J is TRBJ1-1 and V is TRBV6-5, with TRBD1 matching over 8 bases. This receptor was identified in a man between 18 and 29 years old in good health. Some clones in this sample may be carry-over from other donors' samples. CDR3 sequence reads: CASSYGQGIWNTEAFF. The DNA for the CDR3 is TGTGCCAGCAGTTATGGACAGGGAATTTGGAACACTGAAGCTTTCTTT.